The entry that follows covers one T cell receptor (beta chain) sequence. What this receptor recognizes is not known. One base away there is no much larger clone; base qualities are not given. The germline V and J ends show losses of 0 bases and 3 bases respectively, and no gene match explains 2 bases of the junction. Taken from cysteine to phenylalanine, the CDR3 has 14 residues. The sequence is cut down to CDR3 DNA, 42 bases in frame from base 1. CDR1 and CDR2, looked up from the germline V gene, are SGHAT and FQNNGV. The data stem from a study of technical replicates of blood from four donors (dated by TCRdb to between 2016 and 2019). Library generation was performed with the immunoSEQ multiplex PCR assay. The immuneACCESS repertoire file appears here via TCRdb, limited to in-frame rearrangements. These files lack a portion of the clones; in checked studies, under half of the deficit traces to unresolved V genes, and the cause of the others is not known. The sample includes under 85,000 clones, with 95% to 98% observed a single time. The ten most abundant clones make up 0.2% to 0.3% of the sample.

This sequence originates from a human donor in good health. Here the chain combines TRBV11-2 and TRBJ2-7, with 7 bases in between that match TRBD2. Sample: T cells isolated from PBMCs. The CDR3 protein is CASSLELAYYEQYF. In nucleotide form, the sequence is TGTGCCAGCAGCTTAGAACTAGCGTACTACGAGCAGTACTTC.